Shown below are 32 T cell receptor beta chains from a single sample sequenced in a study of response to subunit inactivated influenza vaccine. TCRdb redid the calling of the RT-PCR reads with MiXCR, one entry per CDR3 protein. The data contain about 780,000 distinct CDR3 sequences, about 18% of them singletons. The sequencing used PBMCs from blood, collected about 5 days after vaccination. The origin of the receptors is a man in his fifties who received an inactivated influenza vaccine.

The chain uses TRBV6-5 and TRBJ2-1, with D perhaps matching TRBD1 (6 bases). CDR1 is MNHEY and CDR2 is SVGAGI in the germline V gene. CDR3 length: 16 amino acids. Trimming removed 2 bases at V and 0 bases at J, with 11 bases between. In nucleotides, the CDR3 is TGTGCCAGCAGTTACCCAGGGGCCAGCTCCTACAATGAGCAGTTCTTC. Its translation: CASSYPGASSYNEQFF.

V and J are TRBV7-8 and TRBJ2-5; no reliable D call. V gave up 5 bases and J gave up 0 bases, with 22 bases separating them. Germline V gives CDR1 SGHVS, CDR2 FQNEAQ. This CDR3 spans 18 amino acids. CDR3 sequence: CASSQTRRGPLYQETQYF. The CDR3, as DNA: TGTGCCAGCAGCCAAACACGACGAGGTCCCTTGTACCAAGAGACCCAGTACTTC.

The V gene is TRBV6-1, the J gene TRBJ2-2; D remains unclear. CDR1 MNHNS and CDR2 SASEGT come from the germline V gene. Between the trimmed V and J ends, which lost 3 bases and 7 bases, there was a span of 15 bases. This CDR3 has 15 amino acids. CDR3 sequence (DNA): TGTGCCAGCAGTGACCCAGGTCTAAATTTCGGGGAGCTGTTTTTT. Encoded protein: CASSDPGLNFGELFF.

Many counts were recorded for this clonotype. The chain couples TRBV11-2 to TRBJ1-1; D is unclear. The ends were cut back, 6 bases at V and 3 bases at J, with 8 bases in the middle. This CDR3 is built from 12 residues. The germline gives CDR1 SGHAT, CDR2 FQNNGV. The CDR3 sequence is CASSARYTEAFF. As DNA, the CDR3 is TGTGCCAGCAGTGCGCGGTACACTGAAGCTTTCTTT.

The CDR3 reads CASSWEGVIYEQYF. The CDR3 region has the DNA TGTGCCAGCAGTTGGGAGGGGGTGATCTACGAGCAGTACTTC. This chain uses TRBV28 with TRBJ2-7; a weak D match, TRBD2 (7 bases). This CDR3 is 14 amino acids long. The germline V gene has CDR1 MDHEN and CDR2 SYDVKM. V gave up 4 bases and J gave up 3 bases, with 13 bases separating them.

This chain connects TRBV6-5 to TRBJ1-1, with D possibly being TRBD1 (6 bases). Germline values: CDR1 MNHEY, CDR2 SVGAGI. This CDR3 comprises 18 residues. Trimming left V 2 bases short and J 3 bases short, with 22 bases between. CDR3 coding DNA: TGTGCCAGCAGTTACCGTACCCCAGGGGTGGACCTGGACACTGAAGCTTTCTTT. This codes for CASSYRTPGVDLDTEAFF.

This clonotype was detected a few times. The chain is built from TRBV20-1 and TRBJ2-3, with 8 positions matching TRBD1. J gave up 0 bases and V 5 bases, and 7 bases lay outside the gene matches. This CDR3 comprises 15 residues. Germline V gives CDR1 DFQATT, CDR2 SNEGSKA (reference sequence). CDR3 in amino acids: CSASQDRGSTDTQYF. DNA of the CDR3: TGCAGTGCTTCGCAAGACAGGGGTAGCACAGATACGCAGTATTTT.

On this clonotype: Sequence at one end of the junction differs from germline and may be a read error. The rearrangement joins TRBV10-3 to TRBJ2-3; 12 nucleotides line up with TRBD2. Germline CDR1 is ENHRY and CDR2 is SYGVKD. CDR3 size: 14 residues. As DNA, the CDR3 is TGTGCCATCAGTGAGGAGACTAGCGGGAGCTTGTCGCATTTT. Amino acids: CAISEETSGSLSHF.

The rearrangement links TRBV12-3 or TRBV12-4 to TRBJ2-1, with 7 bases that match TRBD2. Trimming at V came to 5 bases and at J to 3 bases, leaving 10 bases not matched to a gene. The CDR3 covers 16 residues. This chain's CDR3 is CASSPAWGGIYNEQFF. For the CDR3, the DNA is TGTGCCAGCAGTCCCGCGTGGGGAGGGATCTACAATGAGCAGTTCTTC.

Only a few counts were recorded for this clonotype. The chain is built from TRBV5-1 and TRBJ2-7; 9 bases are a match to TRBD2. Germline loops: CDR1 SGHRS, CDR2 YFSETQ. This CDR3 is 17 amino acids long. The ends lost 0 bases at V and 1 base at J; junction bases unmatched: 8. CDR3 protein: CASSLALAGRGSYEQYF. In DNA form, the CDR3 reads TGCGCCAGCAGCTTGGCTCTAGCGGGAAGGGGTTCCTACGAGCAGTACTTC.

The sample holds a few counts of this clonotype. The chain has TRBV29-1 and TRBJ2-7; D perhaps matches TRBD1 (5 bases). V shed 4 bases and J shed 5 bases, with 15 bases lying between them. The CDR3 covers 13 residues. Germline values: CDR1 SQVTM, CDR2 ANQGSEA. CDR3 DNA sequence: TGCAGCGTTGTTGGCAGGGCGAGAAACGAGCAGTACTTC. The encoded protein is CSVVGRARNEQYF.

This clonotype was recorded a few times. This sequence joins TRBV20-1 and TRBJ1-3; D is undetermined. The CDR3 is 15 residues long. CDR1 and CDR2 (germline): DFQATT, SNEGSKA (reference sequence). Trimming took off 0 bases at V and 3 bases at J, with 12 bases between the two ends. CDR3 protein: CSARDTRVSGNTIYF. CDR3 DNA sequence: TGCAGTGCTAGAGATACTCGGGTTAGTGGAAACACCATATATTTT.

V gene TRBV6-5 combines with J gene TRBJ2-7, with TRBD1 matching 10 bases. From germline, CDR1 is MNHEY and CDR2 SVGAGI. J lost 2 bases, V lost 3 bases, and 4 bases had no gene match. The CDR3 consists of 15 residues. Here the CDR3 reads CASSYMGTGAYEQYF. CDR3 coding DNA: TGTGCCAGCAGTTATATGGGGACAGGGGCCTACGAGCAGTACTTC.

This clonotype was counted at least ten times. This chain links TRBV7-2 with TRBJ1-6; D is ambiguous. This CDR3 spans 13 amino acids. Looked up from germline, CDR1 is SGHTA and CDR2 is FQGNSA. V lost 3 bases and J 7 bases, leaving 7 bases between the germline ends. DNA of the CDR3: TGTGCCAGCAGCTTGTCCCAGAATTCACCCCTCCACTTT. Protein sequence: CASSLSQNSPLHF.

This chain links TRBV7-8 with TRBJ2-5, with a possible D match to TRBD1 (5 bases). This CDR3 spans 15 amino acids. Between the trimmed V and J ends, which lost 5 bases and 4 bases, there was a span of 17 bases. Germline V lookup: CDR1 SGHVS, CDR2 FQNEAQ. The CDR3 region is CASSPEAQGRETQYF. In DNA, the CDR3 is TGTGCCAGCAGCCCCGAAGCCCAGGGTAGAGAGACCCAGTACTTC. Drawing the rest from reference TRBV7-8 and TRBJ2-5, the complete variable domain is GAGVSQSPRYKVAKRGQDVALRCDPISGHVSLFWYQQALGQGPEFLTYFQNEAQLDKSGLPSDRFFAERPEGSVSTLKIQRTQQEDSAVYLCASSPEAQGRETQYFGPGTRLLVL.

The chain uses TRBV7-6 and TRBJ1-5, with 7 bases matching TRBD1. This CDR3 comprises 14 residues. V trimming: 9 bases; J trimming: 1 base; junction bases outside the gene matches: 6. CDR1 and CDR2 from the germline V gene are SGHVS and FNYEAQ. Written as DNA, the CDR3 is TGTGCCAGGAAGGGGGCGAGGAGCAATCAGCCCCAGCATTTT. It yields the protein CARKGARSNQPQHF.

This clonotype was seen only a few times. The chain employs TRBV20-1 and TRBJ2-1; D may be TRBD2 (6 bases). The CDR3 length is 15 residues. Looked up from germline, CDR1 is DFQATT and CDR2 is SNEGSKA (reference sequence). V lost 6 bases, J lost 6 bases, and 21 bases lay in between. The CDR3 nucleotides read TGCAGTGCCCATAGCGGAGTCGCCCCTGCCAATGAGCAGTTCTTC. This codes for CSAHSGVAPANEQFF.

V usage is TRBV6-1 and J usage is TRBJ2-1, with D tentatively TRBD1 or TRBD2 (6 bases each). The germline V gene has CDR1 MNHNS and CDR2 SASEGT. The CDR3 is made up of 19 amino acids. With 5 bases removed from V and 0 bases from J, the gap between germline ends came to 23 bases. The CDR3 coding sequence is TGTGCCAGCAGTCCGGGGGCGGGCCTGACTGACCGCTCCTACAATGAGCAGTTCTTC. Its protein product is CASSPGAGLTDRSYNEQFF.

This clonotype was recorded a few times. The V gene is TRBV12-3 or TRBV12-4, the J gene TRBJ2-5; 10 bases are shared with TRBD1. The CDR3 runs 18 residues. J was trimmed by 2 bases and V by 4 bases; bases with no gene match: 13. The CDR3 DNA reads as TGTGCCAGCAGTTCACTCTGGGGACAGGGGTCCTTACAAGAGACCCAGTACTTC. It specifies CASSSLWGQGSLQETQYF.

The chain uses TRBV12-3 or TRBV12-4 and TRBJ2-3, with D possibly matching TRBD1 (6 bases). With 5 bases removed from V and 3 bases from J, the gap between germline ends came to 18 bases. CDR3 length: 16 residues. In DNA, the CDR3 is TGTGCCAGCAGTGATATGCAGGGGCTTTATACAGATACGCAGTATTTT. This gives the protein CASSDMQGLYTDTQYF.

The V gene is TRBV11-3, the J gene TRBJ2-3, with D tentatively TRBD1 (6 bases). This CDR3 region has 17 residues. Germline lookup yields CDR1 SGHNT and CDR2 YENEEA. With 1 base removed from V and 2 bases from J, the gap between germline ends came to 16 bases. In DNA, the CDR3 is TGTGCCAGCAGCTTAGGAGGACAGCCAGAGACCACAGATACGCAGTATTTT. Its translation is CASSLGGQPETTDTQYF.

The J gene is TRBJ1-4, the V gene TRBV7-9; D may be TRBD1 (5 bases). V gave up 5 bases and J gave up 8 bases, with 15 bases separating them. The CDR3 totals 14 residues. Germline V lookup: CDR1 SEHNR, CDR2 FQNEAQ (reference sequence). CDR3 nucleotide sequence: TGTGCCAGCAGCCAACGACAAGGGGCCGAAAAACTGTTTTTT. Translation: CASSQRQGAEKLFF. The variable domain in full, completed from reference TRBV7-9 and TRBJ1-4, reads DTGVSQNPRHKITKRGQNVTFRCDPISEHNRLYWYRQTLGQGPEFLTYFQNEAQLEKSRLLSDRFSAERPKGSFSTLEIQRTEQGDSAMYLCASSQRQGAEKLFFGSGTQLSVL.

This clonotype was counted ten times or more. V and J are TRBV12-3 or TRBV12-4 and TRBJ2-5, with 7 bases matching TRBD1. The CDR3 runs to 14 residues. The ends lost 1 base at V and 4 bases at J; junction bases unmatched: 3. CDR3 sequence (DNA): TGTGCCAGCAGTTTAGGAGGGGGCGGAGAGACCCAGTACTTC. Its translation is CASSLGGGGETQYF.

This chain uses TRBV7-6 with TRBJ2-2, with 7 bases lining up with TRBD1. Per the germline V gene, CDR1 is SGHVS and CDR2 is FNYEAQ. V dropped 5 bases and J dropped 6; count of bases not matched to a gene: 9. The CDR3 sequence is 15 residues long. This CDR3 reads CASSPLGQGAGELFF. In DNA form, the CDR3 reads TGTGCCAGCAGCCCCCTAGGGCAGGGGGCCGGGGAGCTGTTTTTT.

Only a few counts were recorded for this clonotype. The rearrangement joins TRBV4-3 to TRBJ1-1; no clear D. This CDR3 is 14 amino acids long. Germline V gene lookup returns CDR1 LGHNA and CDR2 YSLEER. V lost 3 bases, J lost 1 base, and 9 bases lay in between. CDR3 residues: CASSQINKNTEAFF. The CDR3 DNA sequence: TGCGCCAGCAGCCAGATTAACAAGAACACTGAAGCTTTCTTT.

Points on this clonotype: A single base separates this from a much larger clone, so it may be a read error. V is TRBV5-1 and J is TRBJ2-1, with D possibly being TRBD2 (7 bases). CDR1 and CDR2 (germline): SGHRS, YFSETQ. The CDR3 is made up of 15 amino acids. Here the CDR3 reads CACSSSGDYYNEQFF. CDR3 bases: TGCGCCTGCAGCTCCTCAGGGGACTACTACAATGAGCAGTTCTTC.

The gene calls are TRBV6-1 and TRBJ2-6; D is possibly TRBD1 (6 bases). The V gene lost 6 bases and the J gene lost 3 bases, with 15 bases spanning the gap. This CDR3 region has 16 residues. Germline lookup yields CDR1 MNHNS and CDR2 SASEGT. In nucleotides, the CDR3 is TGTGCCAGCAGCCACTACAGGGTCTTTGGGGCCAACGTCCTGACTTTC. Its protein product is CASSHYRVFGANVLTF.

V usage is TRBV20-1 and J usage is TRBJ2-1; 13 bases map to TRBD2. Germline lookup yields CDR1 DFQATT and CDR2 SNEGSKA (reference sequence). The V and J ends lost 3 bases and 2 bases, in that order; junction bases with no gene match: 4. The CDR3 extends over 16 amino acids. The CDR3: CSASRTSGSAYNEQFF. The CDR3 DNA reads TGCAGTGCTAGCCGGACTAGCGGGAGTGCCTACAATGAGCAGTTCTTC.

The sample holds a few counts of this clonotype. The rearrangement uses TRBV20-1 and TRBJ2-3; 7 bases are a match to TRBD1. From germline, CDR1 is DFQATT and CDR2 SNEGSKA (reference sequence). The J segment lost 1 base and the V segment lost 6 bases, leaving 7 bases of the junction unmatched. This CDR3 region has 14 residues. The CDR3 region has the DNA TGCAGTGCAAGCCAAGGGGGCGGCACAGATACGCAGTATTTT. Protein sequence: CSASQGGGTDTQYF.

This chain joins TRBV10-3 and TRBJ2-7, with D maybe TRBD1 (5 bases). Germline values: CDR1 ENHRY, CDR2 SYGVKD. The CDR3 runs 13 residues. Trimming left V 11 bases short and J 4 bases short, with 18 bases between. This chain's CDR3 is CAALGHTSYEQYF. The CDR3 DNA reads as TGTGCCGCCCTAGGACACACAAGTTACGAGCAGTACTTC.

Only a few counts were recorded for this clonotype. J is TRBJ2-5 and V is TRBV15; 10 nucleotides match TRBD2. CDR1 is LNHNV, CDR2 YYDKDF, per germline (reference sequence). The CDR3 runs to 18 residues. J was trimmed by 5 bases and V by 0 bases; bases with no gene match: 12. The DNA for the CDR3 is TGTGCCACCAGCAGAGATCTCTTTGCGACTAGCGGGTCGGAGACCCAGTACTTC. Protein sequence: CATSRDLFATSGSETQYF.

In its sample, this clonotype was seen a few times. The chain has TRBV11-1 and TRBJ2-3; 12 nucleotides agree with TRBD2. Trimming took 4 bases from V and 7 from J; bases not matched to a gene: 6. There are 15 residues in the CDR3. Germline V gene sequence: CDR1 SGHAT, CDR2 FQDESV (reference sequence). CDR3 loop: CASSSRTSGGNTQYF. In nucleotides, the CDR3 is TGTGCCAGCAGCTCGAGAACTAGCGGGGGGAATACGCAGTATTTT.